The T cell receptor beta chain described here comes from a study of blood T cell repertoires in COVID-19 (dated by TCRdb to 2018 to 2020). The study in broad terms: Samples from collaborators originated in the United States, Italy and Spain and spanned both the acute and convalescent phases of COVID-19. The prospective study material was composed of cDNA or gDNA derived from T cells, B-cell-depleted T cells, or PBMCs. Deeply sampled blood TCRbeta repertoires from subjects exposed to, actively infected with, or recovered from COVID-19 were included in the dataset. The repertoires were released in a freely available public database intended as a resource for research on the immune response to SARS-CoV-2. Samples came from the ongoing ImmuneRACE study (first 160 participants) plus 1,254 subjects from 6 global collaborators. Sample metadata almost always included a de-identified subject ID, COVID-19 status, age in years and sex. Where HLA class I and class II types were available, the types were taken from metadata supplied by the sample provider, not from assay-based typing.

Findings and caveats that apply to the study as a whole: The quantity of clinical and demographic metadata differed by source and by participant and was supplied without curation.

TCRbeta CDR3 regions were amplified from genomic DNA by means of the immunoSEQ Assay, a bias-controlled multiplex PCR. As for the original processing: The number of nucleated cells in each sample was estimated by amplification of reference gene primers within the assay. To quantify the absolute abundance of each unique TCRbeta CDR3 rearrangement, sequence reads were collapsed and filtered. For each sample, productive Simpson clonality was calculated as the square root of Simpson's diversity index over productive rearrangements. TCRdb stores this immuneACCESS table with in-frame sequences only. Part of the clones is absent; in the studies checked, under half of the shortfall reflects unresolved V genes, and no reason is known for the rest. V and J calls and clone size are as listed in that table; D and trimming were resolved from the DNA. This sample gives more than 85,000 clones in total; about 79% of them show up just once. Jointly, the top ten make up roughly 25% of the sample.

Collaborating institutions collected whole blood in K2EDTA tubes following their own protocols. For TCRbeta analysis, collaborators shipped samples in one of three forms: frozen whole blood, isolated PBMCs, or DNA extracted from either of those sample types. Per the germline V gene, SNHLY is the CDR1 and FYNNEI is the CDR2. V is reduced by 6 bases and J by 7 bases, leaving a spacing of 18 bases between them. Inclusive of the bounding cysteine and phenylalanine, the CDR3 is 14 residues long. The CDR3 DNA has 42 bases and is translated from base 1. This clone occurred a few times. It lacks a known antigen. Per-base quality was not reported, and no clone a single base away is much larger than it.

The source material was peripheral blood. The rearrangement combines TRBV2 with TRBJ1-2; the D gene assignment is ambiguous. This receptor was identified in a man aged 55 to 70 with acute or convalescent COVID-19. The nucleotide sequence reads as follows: TGTGCCAGCAGCGGTGCGACACGGCAGTCTGGCTACACCTTC. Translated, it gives CASSGATRQSGYTF.